The source of this TCR beta chain is a study of cytomegalovirus exposure and HLA in healthy donors. Findings of the study overall: It was around 160 TCR beta chains that were listed as cytomegalovirus-associated. Roughly uniform depth of sequencing across donors was assumed in presence/absence analyses. Some V segments (TRBV6-2 and TRBV6-3 among them) were excluded as indistinguishable.

CDR1 and CDR2 from the germline V gene are MDHEN and SYDVKM. V trimming: 5 bases; J trimming: 6 bases; junction bases outside the gene matches: 6. This CDR3 is built from 13 residues. Vbeta (60) and Jbeta (13) primers were used in the PCR. Some clones are missing from TCRdb's copy, which holds only in-frame ones; the method was immunoSEQ multiplex PCR. The sample yields around 220,000 clones, about 75% seen once. About this clone: Its matching antigen is unknown.

V usage is TRBV28 and J usage is TRBJ2-7; 8 positions agree with TRBD1. This receptor was taken from a man between 18 and 29 years old in good health and CMV-seronegative. The sequencing sample was made of PBMCs. CDR3 nucleotide sequence: TGTGCCAGCAGTGTGGACAGGGCGAGCGAGCAGTACTTC. This encodes CASSVDRASEQYF.